The clone carrying this TCR beta chain came up a few times. Its antigen remains unidentified. A second about 6 to 12 cycle PCR used barcoded and J-beta primers. Every cDNA molecule bore a tag from a template-switch adaptor containing 12 random nucleotides. TCRdb used MiXCR to reprocess the 5' RACE reads, holding one entry per CDR3 protein. The sample has some 900,000 distinct CDR3 sequences, about 28% seen once. This sample is drawn from a study of blood T cells in healthy people across ages. The CDR3 loop spans 14 amino acids. V dropped 4 bases and J dropped 4; count of bases not matched to a gene: 4. CDR1 is SNHLY, CDR2 FYNNEI, per germline. Study-wide findings and caveats: Versus aged donors, long-lived donors had higher diversity and more naive CD4+ cells.

The source of this sequence is a woman of 80 years or more in good health. The rearrangement links TRBV2 to TRBJ1-2; 9 nucleotides line up with TRBD1. The sequenced sample was blood. The DNA for the CDR3 is TGTGCCAGCAGTGCTTTGGGACAGGGCTATGGCTACACCTTC. It specifies CASSALGQGYGYTF.